This TCR beta chain came from a study of response to subunit inactivated influenza vaccine. This clonotype was seen only a few times. The antigen is undetermined. Broader study findings: Each seasonal flu vaccination may recruit only limited new T cells, authors suggested.

TCRdb reanalysed the RT-PCR reads using MiXCR and keeps one entry per CDR3 protein. The table has 750,000 to 850,000 distinct CDR3 sequences, 18% seen once. The sequence derives from a man in his fifties who received an inactivated influenza vaccine. Material: PBMCs from blood, obtained 5 days after vaccination.

The CDR3: CSARGSLMLHNSPLHF. CDR3 in DNA: TGCAGTGCTAGAGGTTCGCTGATGCTCCATAATTCACCCCTCCACTTT. This chain joins TRBV20-1 and TRBJ1-6; no clear D. The CDR3 loop spans 16 amino acids. V was shortened by 1 base and J by 5 bases, with 15 bases between the two germline ends. Germline V gene data show CDR1 as DFQATT and CDR2 as SNEGSKA (reference sequence).